This T cell receptor (beta chain) was sequenced for a study of control samples from healthy donors and cancer patients. Germline V CDR1 and CDR2: LNHDA, SQIVND (reference sequence). CDR3 length equals 16 residues. The ends lost 4 bases at V and 1 base at J; junction bases unmatched: 6. Generated by immunoSEQ multiplex PCR, the TCRdb table keeps only in-frame clones and is missing some. Of 120,000 or so clones in the sample, 80% to 95% are singletons; the top ten hold around 8.1%. This sequence originates from a man aged 18-30 years in good health. The sequenced material came from blood. The V gene is TRBV19, the J gene TRBJ2-3; 9 bases match TRBD1. CDR3 DNA sequence: TGTGCCAGTAGTACTCCGGGACAGGGAGGCACAGATACGCAGTATTTT. Translation gives CASSTPGQGGTDTQYF. Complete variable domain (other parts from reference TRBV19 and TRBJ2-3): DGGITQSPKYLFRKEGQNVTLSCEQNLNHDAMYWYRQDPGQGLRLIYYSQIVNDFQKGDIAEGYSVSREKKESFPLTVTSAQKNPTAFYLCASSTPGQGGTDTQYFGPGTRLTVL.